The entry below gives a single T cell receptor beta chain sequence along with its context. The sample is drawn from a study of cytomegalovirus exposure and HLA in healthy donors. V lost 0 bases and J lost 1, with 9 bases in between. CDR1 is SGHRS, CDR2 YFSETQ, per germline. This CDR3 is 15 amino acids long. Primers: 60 Vbeta forward and 13 Jbeta reverse. Assay: immunoSEQ multiplex PCR; the TCRdb copy retains only in-frame clones and omits some. The data hold approximately 150,000 clones, with over 60% observed a single time. Sample: PBMCs. The V and J genes are TRBV5-1 and TRBJ2-3, with D maybe TRBD2 (7 bases). The clonotype was recovered from a man aged 40-49 years in good health and CMV-seropositive. The CDR3 DNA sequence: TGCGCCAGCAGCTTGGGAGGGGGGGGCACAGATACGCAGTATTTT. Its translation: CASSLGGGGTDTQYF.